Listed below are T cell receptor beta chains from one sample, sequenced in a study of pediatric ulcerative colitis. TCRdb keeps only in-frame clones here, not all; method: immunoSEQ multiplex PCR. The sample contains 30,000 to 45,000 clones, over 65% of which appear only once. The source material was blood. These receptors were taken from a girl aged 5-17 years with moderate ulcerative colitis. Both conserved end residues are part of each CDR3. The D gene is left open where the match is weak. Some rows mark clone size as missing; the rest say once, few, many or name a class of expanded clone.

>TRBJ1-1|.|once|TRBV7-6
TGTGCCAGCAGCTTAGCGGGGGCGAGCACTGAAGCTTTCTTT
CASSLAGASTEAFF
>TRBJ1-3|.|.|TRBV6-6
TGTGCCAGCAACCCTCTTTCAGGAAACACCATATATTTT
CASNPLSGNTIYF
>TRBJ2-2|.|.|TRBV6-5
TGTGCCAGCAGAGACGACAGGCACACCGGGGAGCTGTTTTTT
CASRDDRHTGELFF
>TRBJ1-1|.|.|TRBV30
TGTGCCTGGAGTGGTGGGAGTGAAGCTTTCTTT
CAWSGGSEAFF
>TRBJ2-2|.|.|TRBV6-4
TGTGCCAGCAGACCCATGGCGGGACGCACCGGGGAGCTGTTTTTT
CASRPMAGRTGELFF
>TRBJ1-3|.|.|TRBV7-9
TGTGCCAGCAGCCCCGGAGGGGCGAGGGATGGAAACACCATATATTTT
CASSPGGARDGNTIYF
>TRBJ2-5|.|.|TRBV6-5
TGTGCCAGCAGTTACTCCTTCGGGCAGTACCAAGAGACCCAGTACTTC
CASSYSFGQYQETQYF
>TRBJ2-5|TRBD2|.|TRBV27
TGTGCCAGCAGTTTATCGATTAGCGGGGGCCCGTTCAGGGAGACCCAGTACTTC
CASSLSISGGPFRETQYF
>TRBJ1-2|.|.|TRBV16
TGTGCCAGCAGCTCCGGTAACTATGGCTACACCTTC
CASSSGNYGYTF
>TRBJ2-2|.|.|TRBV19
TGTGCCAGTATCTCGGACGGCCATTACACCGGGGAGCTGTTTTTT
CASISDGHYTGELFF
>TRBJ2-7|TRBD2|.|TRBV9
TGTGCCAGCAGCGGTACACTAGCGGGAGTCGACGAGCAGTACTTC
CASSGTLAGVDEQYF
>TRBJ2-7|.|few|TRBV6-4
TGTGCCAGCAGTGACCGGCGGTTCTACGAGCAGTACTTC
CASSDRRFYEQYF
>TRBJ2-5|.|.|TRBV7-8
TGTGCCAGCAGTCGACCCGTTATAGGTAGCGGTTACCAAGAGACCCAGTACTTC
CASSRPVIGSGYQETQYF
>TRBJ2-7|.|.|TRBV30
TGTGCCTGGAGGGGGCAGCACTACGAGCAGTACTTC
CAWRGQHYEQYF
>TRBJ2-2|TRBD1|.|TRBV5-1
TGCGCCAGCAGCTTTTCCGACAGGGGCGTAGGGGAGCTGTTTTTT
CASSFSDRGVGELFF
>TRBJ1-1|TRBD1|.|TRBV7-2
TGTGCCAGCAGCGACCGGACAGGGTACACTGAAGCTTTCTTT
CASSDRTGYTEAFF
>TRBJ1-3|.|.|TRBV28
TGTGCCAGCAGTTTCCCGGGTTTTTCTGGAAACACCATATATTTT
CASSFPGFSGNTIYF
>TRBJ1-3|.|.|TRBV21-1
TGTGCCAGCAGCGCCCCGCGGGCGGGCTCAGGGGGAAACACCATATATTTT
CASSAPRAGSGGNTIYF
>TRBJ2-2|.|.|TRBV6-1
TGTGCCAGCAGTGTGAAGGGGAACACCGGGGAGCTGTTTTTT
CASSVKGNTGELFF
>TRBJ1-1|.|.|TRBV19
TGTGCCAGTAGTATTGGTAGGAGGGGTACTGAAGCTTTCTTT
CASSIGRRGTEAFF
>TRBJ2-1|TRBD1|.|TRBV7-9
TGTGCCAGCAGCCCGAAGGGGGCGGATTACAATGAGCAGTTCTTC
CASSPKGADYNEQFF
>TRBJ1-5|TRBD1|.|TRBV7-2
TGTGCCAGCAGCTTAGCTGCAGGGGGCCGTCAGCCCCAGCATTTT
CASSLAAGGRQPQHF
>TRBJ2-4|TRBD2|.|TRBV27
TGTGCCAGCAGGGGCCCGGGAGGCAAAAACATTCAGTACTTC
CASRGPGGKNIQYF
>TRBJ2-7|TRBD1|.|TRBV5-6
TGTGCCAGCAGCTTCGACAGGGGAAATTACGAGCAGTACTTC
CASSFDRGNYEQYF
>TRBJ2-4|TRBD1|.|TRBV5-6
TGTGCCAGCAGCTTGAGGGACAGCCCTTTTAACATTCAGTACTTC
CASSLRDSPFNIQYF
>TRBJ1-5|.|medium-sized|TRBV2
TGTGCCAGCAGTACGTCTGCAGGCCAGCCCCAGCATTTT
CASSTSAGQPQHF
>TRBJ2-2|.|.|TRBV18
TGTGCCAGCTCACCCAGCTCGCGCTCAGAAAACACCGGGGAGCTGTTTTTT
CASSPSSRSENTGELFF
>TRBJ2-7|.|.|TRBV27
TGTGCCAGCAGTCCGGACCAGGGCTACGAGCAGTACTTC
CASSPDQGYEQYF
>TRBJ1-2|TRBD1|few|TRBV6-5
TGTGCCAGCAGTTACTCACGGACAGGGGCCGGCTACACCTTC
CASSYSRTGAGYTF
>TRBJ2-7|.|few|TRBV5-4
TGTGCCAGCAGCTCGGACAAATACTACGAGCAGTACTTC
CASSSDKYYEQYF
>TRBJ1-2|.|once|TRBV2
TGTGCCAGCGGGAGGGTCGAGGACTATGGCTACACCTTC
CASGRVEDYGYTF
>TRBJ1-2|.|few|TRBV29-1
TGCAGCGTTGAAGTAAGGGGAGTTGGAGATGGCTACACCTTC
CSVEVRGVGDGYTF
>TRBJ2-7|.|.|TRBV18
TGTGCCAGCTCACAGGGCTACGAGCAGTACTTC
CASSQGYEQYF
>TRBJ1-2|TRBD1|.|TRBV12-5
TGTGCTAGTGGTTTGTCCGAGACAGGGTTCTATGGCTACACCTTC
CASGLSETGFYGYTF
>TRBJ2-3|.|.|TRBV5-1
TGCGCCAGCAGGCAACAGGGTGCAGATACGCAGTATTTT
CASRQQGADTQYF
>TRBJ2-7|TRBD2|.|TRBV9
TGTGCCAGCAGCGCCGGGAGGTTTTCCGAGCAGTACTTC
CASSAGRFSEQYF
>TRBJ2-3|TRBD2|.|TRBV11-2
TGCGCCAGCAGCCAAGATCCGAGTAGCGGGAGGGATACGCAGTATTTT
CASSQDPSSGRDTQYF
>TRBJ2-7|.|.|TRBV5-1
TGCGCCAGCGCCTGGGACAAAGACTACGAGCAGTACTTC
CASAWDKDYEQYF
>TRBJ2-1|TRBD1|.|TRBV27
TGTGCCAGCAGTTTCGGACAGGGGGATGAGCAGTTCTTC
CASSFGQGDEQFF
>TRBJ2-7|TRBD2|.|TRBV2
TGTGCCAGCAGTGAGAGCGGGACCGGGTTCGACGAGCAGTACTTC
CASSESGTGFDEQYF
>TRBJ1-1|TRBD1|once|TRBV2
TGTGCCAGCAGTGAAGTTGTGGGACAGGGGGCGGTCACTGAAGCTTTCTTT
CASSEVVGQGAVTEAFF
>TRBJ1-5|TRBD1|.|TRBV6-5
TGTGCCAGCAGTTTCGGACAGGGCGGTCAGCCCCAGCATTTT
CASSFGQGGQPQHF
>TRBJ2-3|TRBD2|.|TRBV28
TGTGCCAGCAGTAGCGGGGCCGGGACAGATACGCAGTATTTT
CASSSGAGTDTQYF
>TRBJ1-5|.|.|TRBV11-2
TGTGCCAGCAGCTCGACTGACTGGCAGCCCCAGCATTTT
CASSSTDWQPQHF
>TRBJ2-1|.|.|TRBV20-1
TGCAGTGCTTGGGGTGCGAATGAGCAGTTCTTC
CSAWGANEQFF
>TRBJ2-1|.|.|TRBV2
TGTGCCAGCAGTGTTAGCGGTGAGCAGTTCTTC
CASSVSGEQFF
>TRBJ1-1|.|.|TRBV6-5
TGTGCCAGCAGCCTACCGAACACTGAAGCTTTCTTT
CASSLPNTEAFF